The next 32 T cell receptor beta chains were all read from a single sample in a study of blood T cell repertoires in COVID-19. Clones were sequenced by immunoSEQ multiplex PCR, and TCRdb holds only the in-frame ones, with some missing. This sample carries 35,000 to 45,000 clones, roughly 85% of them seen once, and the ten largest clones take about 13%. The sequenced sample was peripheral blood. Every receptor here comes from a woman in her sixties or seventies in a cohort sampled during active COVID-19.

The chain links TRBV29-1 to TRBJ2-5; D not resolved. Trimming left V 4 bases short and J 1 base short, with 4 bases between. Germline V lookup: CDR1 SQVTM, CDR2 ANQGSEA. This CDR3 has 11 residues. The CDR3 DNA reads as TGCAGCGTTGCCAGCCAAGAGACCCAGTACTTC. This gives the protein CSVASQETQYF.

This chain's CDR3 is CASKRQDKETQYF. Here the CDR3 DNA reads TGTGCCAGCAAGAGGCAGGACAAAGAGACCCAGTACTTC. The chain links TRBV28 to TRBJ2-5, with D possibly TRBD1 on 5 matching bases. From germline, CDR1 is MDHEN and CDR2 SYDVKM. The CDR3 runs to 13 residues. V lost 7 bases, J lost 3 bases, and 12 bases lay in between.

CDR3: CASSLGLDTEAFF. CDR3 bases: TGTGCCAGCAGTTTGGGACTTGACACTGAAGCTTTCTTT. The V and J genes are TRBV6-4 and TRBJ1-1, with D possibly matching TRBD1 (5 bases). CDR3 size: 13 residues. Germline V lookup: CDR1 MRHNA, CDR2 SNTAGT. Deletions cut 5 bases from V and 3 bases from J, with 10 bases between.

This chain links TRBV28 with TRBJ2-7, with 7 positions matching TRBD1. V lost 5 bases, J lost 2 bases, and 12 bases stayed unmatched. Germline V gene sequence: CDR1 MDHEN, CDR2 SYDVKM. This CDR3 has 16 amino acids. Here the CDR3 reads CASSLLGTAVPYEQYF. The CDR3, as DNA: TGTGCCAGCAGTCTTCTAGGGACAGCCGTGCCCTACGAGCAGTACTTC. Full variable domain (remainder filled in from reference TRBV28 and TRBJ2-7): DVKVTQSSRYLVKRTGEKVFLECVQDMDHENMFWYRQDPGLGLRLIYFSYDVKMKEKGDIPEGYSVSREKKERFSLILESASTNQTSMYLCASSLLGTAVPYEQYFGPGTRLTVT.

The CDR3 loop reads CASIAGVNTGELFF. CDR3 bases: TGTGCCTCAATAGCGGGAGTGAACACCGGGGAGCTGTTTTTT. V gene TRBV10-3 combines with J gene TRBJ2-2; 9 bases fit TRBD2. Trimming at V came to 11 bases and at J to 1 base, leaving 5 bases not matched to a gene. Germline values: CDR1 ENHRY, CDR2 SYGVKD. This CDR3 is 14 amino acids long.

The CDR3 region is CASSFRDWREVVFSEQFF. The CDR3 DNA follows: TGTGCCAGCAGTTTCCGCGATTGGCGGGAGGTTGTTTTTAGTGAGCAGTTCTTC. The chain employs TRBV28 and TRBJ2-1; the match to TRBD2 covers 8 bases. This CDR3 has 18 amino acids. CDR1 is MDHEN and CDR2 is SYDVKM in the germline V gene. The V and J ends lost 3 bases and 9 bases, in that order; junction bases with no gene match: 19.

The chain uses TRBV10-1 and TRBJ2-3, with D hard to call. V lost 0 bases to trimming and J lost 6 bases, with 7 bases between them. Germline CDR1 WNHNN, CDR2 SYGVQD (reference sequence). The CDR3 runs to 13 residues. The CDR3 region has the DNA TGCGCCAGCAGTGAGTCTCCGCGGGATACGCAGTATTTT. It yields the protein CASSESPRDTQYF.

The table lists this clone with a few counts. The chain carries TRBV28 and TRBJ2-7, with D tentatively TRBD1 (6 bases). CDR1 is MDHEN, CDR2 SYDVKM, per germline. This CDR3 has 14 amino acids. Trimming cost V 5 bases and J 3 bases, with 14 bases left between them. CDR3 in amino acids: CASSPDRRVYEQYF. CDR3 nucleotide sequence: TGTGCCAGCAGTCCCGACAGGCGAGTCTACGAGCAGTACTTC.

The chain couples TRBV19 to TRBJ1-2; 9 bases align to TRBD1. V lost 5 bases, J lost 2 bases, and 9 bases stayed unmatched. The CDR3 runs 16 residues. Germline CDR1 reads LNHDA; CDR2 reads SQIVND (reference sequence). The CDR3 spells CASSSESGTGNYGYTF. In nucleotides, the CDR3 is TGTGCCAGTAGTTCCGAGTCCGGGACAGGGAACTATGGCTACACCTTC.

The V gene is TRBV4-3, the J gene TRBJ2-1; 12 nucleotides align to TRBD2. The length of the CDR3 is 17 residues. V trimming: 0 bases; J trimming: 8 bases; junction bases outside the gene matches: 8. Looked up from germline, CDR1 is LGHNA and CDR2 is YSLEER. The CDR3 protein is CASSQDETSGSLDEQFF. CDR3 coding DNA: TGCGCCAGCAGCCAAGACGAGACTAGCGGGAGTCTGGATGAGCAGTTCTTC.

The chain couples TRBV6-5 to TRBJ1-1; 8 bases match TRBD1. V lost 6 bases to trimming and J lost 7 bases; unmatched junction nucleotides: 13. The germline gives CDR1 MNHEY, CDR2 SVGAGI. The CDR3 is 15 residues long. DNA of the CDR3: TGTGCCAGCAGCGCTGACAGGGGTTTGAGGGGTGAAGCTTTCTTT. It translates to CASSADRGLRGEAFF.

This clone occurred a few times. V and J are TRBV18 and TRBJ2-7; 7 positions agree with TRBD1. Unmatched junction bases numbered 26, after V lost 3 bases and J lost 0 bases. The CDR3 covers 22 residues. Germline CDR1 KGHSH, CDR2 LQKENI. The CDR3: CASSPESGQEYLTLTNSYEQYF. The CDR3, as DNA: TGTGCCAGCTCACCGGAAAGCGGACAGGAGTACCTTACTCTGACGAACTCCTACGAGCAGTACTTC.

This chain connects TRBV19 to TRBJ2-3; TRBD2 aligns across 10 bases. Germline lookup yields CDR1 LNHDA and CDR2 SQIVND (reference sequence). V lost 7 bases, J lost 1 base, and 5 bases stayed unmatched. This CDR3 contains 15 residues. CDR3 DNA: TGTGCCAGTACCTCTAGCGGGAGTGGCACAGATACGCAGTATTTT. Encoded protein: CASTSSGSGTDTQYF.

The V and J genes are TRBV5-5 and TRBJ2-1; TRBD2 matches at 13 bases. The CDR3 covers 18 residues. Germline CDR1 and CDR2: SGHKS and YYEKEE (reference sequence). V lost 0 bases to trimming and J lost 6 bases; unmatched junction nucleotides: 9. In nucleotides, the CDR3 is TGTGCCAGCAGCTTGGCGAATCGACTAGCGGGAGGTCCCAATGAGCAGTTCTTC. Translated, it gives CASSLANRLAGGPNEQFF.

The gene calls are TRBV6-2 or TRBV6-3 and TRBJ2-3; TRBD2 aligns across 8 bases. Germline-derived CDR1 and CDR2 are MNHEY and SVGEGT. This CDR3 contains 12 residues. The J segment lost 5 bases and the V segment lost 6 bases, leaving 1 base of the junction unmatched. CDR3 residues: CASSLAGDTQYF. CDR3 in DNA: TGTGCCAGCAGCCTAGCGGGAGATACGCAGTATTTT.

The chain employs TRBV6-6 and TRBJ2-7, with 9 bases matching TRBD2. Germline CDR1 reads MNHNY; CDR2 reads SVGAGI (reference sequence). There are 15 residues in the CDR3. V was pared by 0 bases and J by 6 bases, with 6 bases of the junction left unmatched. The CDR3: CASSYSGGRGGEQYF. The CDR3 DNA reads as TGTGCCAGCAGTTACTCGGGCGGGAGGGGCGGCGAGCAGTACTTC.

This clone was observed a single time. V is TRBV7-8 and J is TRBJ2-7; 10 bases agree with TRBD2. The CDR3 is 16 amino acids. Germline V gives CDR1 SGHVS, CDR2 FQNEAQ. V shed 1 base, J shed 5 bases, and the junction held 8 bases outside the gene matches. The CDR3 reads CASSLVPAGGPHEQYF. The CDR3 DNA follows: TGTGCCAGCAGCTTAGTCCCAGCGGGAGGGCCTCACGAGCAGTACTTC.

This clone appeared a single time. The J gene is TRBJ1-1, the V gene TRBV5-6; 10 positions agree with TRBD1. The CDR3 is 17 amino acids. Germline CDR1 reads SGHDT; CDR2 reads YYEEEE. Trimming at V came to 0 bases and at J to 7 bases, leaving 12 bases not matched to a gene. CDR3 in DNA: TGTGCCAGCAGCTTGGGACAGGGGGCAAGCGCCCGTAGTGAAGCTTTCTTT. Translated: CASSLGQGASARSEAFF.

The rearrangement joins TRBV5-6 to TRBJ2-7; TRBD1 agrees at 7 bases. J lost 1 base, V lost 1 base, and 5 bases had no gene match. This CDR3 region has 15 residues. CDR1 and CDR2 from the germline V gene are SGHDT and YYEEEE. The CDR3 is CASSLKQGLSYEQYF. CDR3 DNA sequence: TGTGCCAGCAGCTTGAAACAGGGGTTGTCCTACGAGCAGTACTTC.

In the case of this clone: The sample has other DNA sequences that encode this CDR3 too. The chain combines TRBV6-6 with TRBJ2-6; no clear D gene. Germline V gives CDR1 MNHNY, CDR2 SVGAGI (reference sequence). The ends were cut back, 6 bases at V and 1 base at J, with 4 bases in the middle. The CDR3 totals 13 residues. In DNA form, the CDR3 reads TGTGCCAGCAGCCAGTCTGGGGCCAACGTCCTGACTTTC. Amino acids: CASSQSGANVLTF.

This chain connects TRBV28 to TRBJ1-2, with D possibly matching TRBD1 (5 bases). Trimming left V 2 bases short and J 0 bases short, with 10 bases between. The CDR3 has 15 amino acids. The germline CDR1 and CDR2 sequences are MDHEN and SYDVKM. In DNA form, the CDR3 reads TGTGCCAGCAGTTTAGTCGGGGGGTCTAACTATGGCTACACCTTC. The encoded protein is CASSLVGGSNYGYTF.

The genes are TRBV3-1 (or the pseudogene TRBV3-2) and TRBJ1-1, with D possibly being TRBD1 (5 bases). Germline V gene lookup returns CDR1 LGHDT and CDR2 YNNKEL (reference sequence). With 3 bases removed from V and 1 base from J, the gap between germline ends came to 9 bases. CDR3 length: 14 residues. The DNA for the CDR3 is TGTGCCAGCAGCCATACCCAGGGGAACACTGAAGCTTTCTTT. Encoded protein: CASSHTQGNTEAFF.

The chain carries TRBV28 and TRBJ1-4; perhaps TRBD1 as D (5 bases). Deletions cut 6 bases from V and 3 bases from J, with 20 bases between. The CDR3 has 17 amino acids. Germline assignment: CDR1 MDHEN and CDR2 SYDVKM. In nucleotides, the CDR3 is TGTGCCAGCAGGGACACCTCATCCCTGGTAGCTAATGAAAAACTGTTTTTT. This encodes CASRDTSSLVANEKLFF.

The chain is built from TRBV28 and TRBJ1-2; possibly TRBD1 for D (6 bases). V dropped 5 bases and J dropped 8 bases, with 15 bases sitting between them. The germline gives CDR1 MDHEN, CDR2 SYDVKM. CDR3 length equals 13 residues. Here the CDR3 DNA reads TGTGCCAGCAGTACCGGGACACTGGGCGGCTACACCTTC. Protein sequence: CASSTGTLGGYTF.

The chain joins TRBV24-1 to TRBJ2-3; 9 bases match TRBD2. V shed 3 bases and J 4 bases; nucleotides not matched to a gene: 4. This CDR3 spans 15 amino acids. The V gene's germline CDR1 is KGHDR and CDR2 SFDVKD. The CDR3 sequence: CATSDTRLAADTQYF. CDR3 sequence (DNA): TGTGCCACCAGTGATACCCGACTAGCGGCAGATACGCAGTATTTT.

The chain couples TRBV6-7 to TRBJ2-7; TRBD1 agrees at 9 bases. TRBV6-7 is labeled an ORF, and its function is uncertain. The V and J ends lost 8 bases and 6 bases, in that order; junction bases with no gene match: 17. CDR3 size: 16 residues. The CDR3 DNA reads as TGTGCCAGCGCGTCATGGGGACAGGGTATCGTCGGCGAGCAGTACTTC. Translated, it gives CASASWGQGIVGEQYF.

The rearrangement uses TRBV7-2 and TRBJ2-7; tentatively, D is TRBD1 (5 bases). The V and J ends lost 5 bases and 4 bases respectively, with 12 bases between them. CDR3 length: 13 amino acids. CDR1 and CDR2 from the germline V gene are SGHTA and FQGNSA. The CDR3 loop is CASSTRQSYEQYF. In DNA form, the CDR3 reads TGTGCCAGCAGCACCCGACAGTCATACGAGCAGTACTTC. Filled out from reference TRBV7-2 and TRBJ2-7, the complete variable domain reads GAGVSQSPSNKVTEKGKDVELRCDPISGHTALYWYRQSLGQGLEFLIYFQGNSAPDKSGLPSDRFSAERTGGSVSTLTIQRTQQEDSAVYLCASSTRQSYEQYFGPGTRLTVT.

This chain uses TRBV19 with TRBJ2-3, with 10 bases fitting TRBD2. V dropped 7 bases and J dropped 3; count of bases not matched to a gene: 4. The germline CDR1 and CDR2 sequences are LNHDA and SQIVND (reference sequence). This CDR3 region has 14 residues. CDR3 residues: CASKREGRTDTQYF. CDR3 DNA sequence: TGTGCCAGTAAGCGGGAGGGCCGAACAGATACGCAGTATTTT.

The rearrangement joins TRBV28 to TRBJ1-5, with a weak D call TRBD1 (6 bases). The ends were cut back, 7 bases at V and 2 bases at J, with 18 bases in the middle. The CDR3 has 16 residues. Per the germline V gene, CDR1 is MDHEN and CDR2 is SYDVKM. In DNA form, the CDR3 reads TGTGCCAGCATTAGAGGGGGGGGAGCGGGCAATCAGCCCCAGCATTTT. Its translation: CASIRGGGAGNQPQHF.

This clone was detected only a few times. The J gene is TRBJ2-3, the V gene TRBV4-2, with 7 bases that match TRBD2. CDR3 length: 16 amino acids. Trimming took 4 bases from V and 1 from J; bases not matched to a gene: 8. CDR1 is LGHNA, CDR2 YNFKEQ, per germline. The CDR3: CASSPAAGKGTDTQYF. The CDR3 DNA reads TGTGCCAGCAGCCCCGCAGCGGGAAAGGGCACAGATACGCAGTATTTT.

The chain is built from TRBV7-9 and TRBJ2-2; 9 nucleotides align to TRBD2. CDR3 size: 16 residues. The germline CDR1 and CDR2 sequences are SEHNR and FQNEAQ (reference sequence). The V and J ends lost 4 bases and 5 bases, in that order; junction bases with no gene match: 8. CDR3 sequence reads: CASSSTTSGVTGELFF. The CDR3 DNA is TGTGCCAGCAGCTCGACGACTAGCGGCGTGACCGGGGAGCTGTTTTTT.

The chain couples TRBV7-8 to TRBJ2-7, with D possibly TRBD2 on 6 matching bases. This CDR3 contains 15 residues. From germline, CDR1 is SGHVS and CDR2 FQNEAQ. Trimming stripped 0 bases from V and 7 bases from J, with 16 bases between. In nucleotides, the CDR3 is TGTGCCAGCAGCTTAGCCCGCGGAGGTGGAGGGGAGCAGTACTTC. It codes for CASSLARGGGGEQYF.